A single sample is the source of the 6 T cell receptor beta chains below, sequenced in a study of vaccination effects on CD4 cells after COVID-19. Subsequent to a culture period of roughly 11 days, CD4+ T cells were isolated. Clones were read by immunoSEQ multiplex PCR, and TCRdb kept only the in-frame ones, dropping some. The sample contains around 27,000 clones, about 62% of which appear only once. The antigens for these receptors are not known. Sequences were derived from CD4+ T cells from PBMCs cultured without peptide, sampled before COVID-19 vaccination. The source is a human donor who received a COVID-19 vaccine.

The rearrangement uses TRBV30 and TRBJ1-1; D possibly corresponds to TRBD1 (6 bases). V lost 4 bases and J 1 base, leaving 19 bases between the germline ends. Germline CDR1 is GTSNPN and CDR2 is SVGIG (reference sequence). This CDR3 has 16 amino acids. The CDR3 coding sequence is TGTGCCTGGACCCCTTGGAGGGGGGAATCGAACACTGAAGCTTTCTTT. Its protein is CAWTPWRGESNTEAFF.

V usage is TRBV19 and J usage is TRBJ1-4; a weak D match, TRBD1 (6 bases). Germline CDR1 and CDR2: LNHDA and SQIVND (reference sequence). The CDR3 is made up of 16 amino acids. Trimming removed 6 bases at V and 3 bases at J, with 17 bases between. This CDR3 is CASSRTPQGSNEKLFF. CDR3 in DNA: TGTGCCAGTAGCCGAACCCCACAGGGTTCTAATGAAAAACTGTTTTTT.

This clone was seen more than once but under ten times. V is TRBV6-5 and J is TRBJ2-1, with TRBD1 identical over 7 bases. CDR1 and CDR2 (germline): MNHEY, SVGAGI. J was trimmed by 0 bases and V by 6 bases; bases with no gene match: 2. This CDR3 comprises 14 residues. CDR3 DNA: TGTGCCAGCAGCCCAGGGGGCTCCTACAATGAGCAGTTCTTC. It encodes CASSPGGSYNEQFF.

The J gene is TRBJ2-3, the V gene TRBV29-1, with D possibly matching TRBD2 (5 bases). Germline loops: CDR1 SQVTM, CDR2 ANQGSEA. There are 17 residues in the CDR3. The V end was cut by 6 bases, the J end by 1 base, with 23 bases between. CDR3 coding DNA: TGCAGCGTCCAGGCCATGGGGAGAGTTGGGGGCACAGATACGCAGTATTTT. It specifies CSVQAMGRVGGTDTQYF.

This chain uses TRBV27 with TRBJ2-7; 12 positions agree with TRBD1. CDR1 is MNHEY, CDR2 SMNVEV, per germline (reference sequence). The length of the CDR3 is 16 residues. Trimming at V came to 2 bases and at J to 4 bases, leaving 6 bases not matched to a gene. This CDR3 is CASSLTGTGGLYEQYF. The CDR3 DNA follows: TGTGCCAGCAGTTTAACCGGGACAGGGGGCTTGTACGAGCAGTACTTC.

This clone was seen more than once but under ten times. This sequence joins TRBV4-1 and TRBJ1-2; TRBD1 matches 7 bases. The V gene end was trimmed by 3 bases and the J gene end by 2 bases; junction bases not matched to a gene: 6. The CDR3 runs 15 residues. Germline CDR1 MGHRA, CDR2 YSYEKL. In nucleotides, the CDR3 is TGCGCCAGCAGCCACGACAGGGACGGGAACTATGGCTACACCTTC. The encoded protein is CASSHDRDGNYGYTF.